These 5 T cell receptor beta chains originate from one sample sequenced in a study of T cell repertoires in cytomegalovirus infection. MiXCR was run by TCRdb on the reads, yielding one entry per CDR3 protein. The sample records about 830,000 distinct CDR3 sequences, 32% being singletons. The antigens of these receptors remain unknown. The sample consisted of cultured CD8+ T cells from PBMCs, taken from culture after CMV antigen stimulation. The source of these receptors is a human donor in good health (CMV status not recorded). Some clones in this sample may be carry-over from other donors' samples.

The rearrangement links TRBV6-1 to TRBJ2-7, with TRBD2 as a possible D gene (7 bases). Trimming left V 8 bases short and J 6 bases short, with 20 bases between. The CDR3 is made up of 14 amino acids. Looked up from germline, CDR1 is MNHNS and CDR2 is SASEGT. CDR3 amino acids: CASLPLGGRGEQYF. CDR3 bases: TGTGCCAGCCTTCCTTTGGGGGGGCGCGGCGAGCAGTACTTC.

The chain has TRBV27 and TRBJ2-2; 9 nucleotides line up with TRBD1. The CDR3 runs to 17 residues. After removal of 6 bases from V and 5 bases from J, the junction contained 13 bases not matched to a gene. Germline V gives CDR1 MNHEY, CDR2 SMNVEV (reference sequence). The CDR3 DNA reads as TGTGCCAGCAGCCCCCTGGGACAGGGAGAGAGAACCGGGGAGCTGTTTTTT. Amino acid sequence: CASSPLGQGERTGELFF.

The V call is TRBV10-3, the J call TRBJ2-1; unclear D gene. Per germline, CDR1 ENHRY and CDR2 SYGVKD. V lost 0 bases and J lost 8, with 8 bases in between. The CDR3 is made up of 13 amino acids. The CDR3 region has the DNA TGTGCCATCAGTGAGTCAACACTACATGAGCAGTTCTTC. Amino acids: CAISESTLHEQFF.

This clonotype was detected a few times. The chain couples TRBV7-2 to TRBJ2-3, with TRBD2 matching over 8 bases. Germline V gene sequence: CDR1 SGHTA, CDR2 FQGNSA. CDR3 length: 16 amino acids. V lost 5 bases, J lost 1 base, and 8 bases stayed unmatched. In DNA, the CDR3 is TGTGCCAGCAGCCCAGAAGGGCGGGGGGGCACAGATACGCAGTATTTT. Translation gives CASSPEGRGGTDTQYF. The variable domain in full, with the rest retrieved from reference TRBV7-2 and TRBJ2-3, is GAGVSQSPSNKVTEKGKDVELRCDPISGHTALYWYRQSLGQGLEFLIYFQGNSAPDKSGLPSDRFSAERTGGSVSTLTIQRTQQEDSAVYLCASSPEGRGGTDTQYFGPGTRLTVL.

The chain couples TRBV2 to TRBJ2-2; maybe TRBD2 (5 bases). The germline V and J ends were trimmed by 8 bases and 8 bases, with 12 bases remaining between them. The length of the CDR3 is 12 residues. The germline CDR1 and CDR2 sequences are SNHLY and FYNNEI. The CDR3 DNA follows: TGTGCCAGCGCTAGCTATCCAGGGGAGCTGTTTTTT. This sequence encodes CASASYPGELFF.